This passage covers 22 T cell receptor beta chains from one sample sequenced in a study of blood T cell repertoires in COVID-19. The method was immunoSEQ multiplex PCR; TCRdb's version includes in-frame clones alone and lacks a portion of them. The repertoire holds about 36,000 clones, more than 60% seen once, with about 2.1% in the top ten. Sequenced material: peripheral blood. Source of these receptors: a man between 60 and 70 years old with active COVID-19.

The V gene is TRBV24-1, the J gene TRBJ2-6, with a weak D call TRBD2 (6 bases). This CDR3 has 14 residues. Trimming removed 7 bases at V and 0 bases at J, with 6 bases between. The germline V gene has CDR1 KGHDR and CDR2 SFDVKD. The CDR3 reads CATRGGSGANVLTF. As DNA, the CDR3 is TGTGCCACCAGGGGGGGCTCTGGGGCCAACGTCCTGACTTTC.

The chain combines TRBV4-3 with TRBJ2-1, with 8 positions matching TRBD2. The trim removed 2 bases at V and 5 bases at J, leaving 8 bases unmatched. Per the germline V gene, CDR1 is LGHNA and CDR2 is YSLEER. This CDR3 is 16 amino acids long. The CDR3 loop reads CASSQQAGVRDNEQFF. CDR3 in DNA: TGCGCCAGCAGCCAACAAGCGGGAGTAAGGGACAATGAGCAGTTCTTC.

The V and J genes are TRBV5-6 and TRBJ1-3; D is perhaps TRBD1 (6 bases). Per the germline V gene, CDR1 is SGHDT and CDR2 is YYEEEE. The CDR3 length is 15 residues. Trimming took off 1 base at V and 2 bases at J, with 10 bases between the two ends. The CDR3 here is CASSLRGAAGNTIYF. The CDR3 DNA follows: TGTGCCAGCAGCTTGCGGGGGGCGGCTGGAAACACCATATATTTT.

V usage is TRBV5-1 and J usage is TRBJ2-3; 10 bases are shared with TRBD1. The CDR3 is 15 amino acids. V dropped 0 bases and J dropped 6; count of bases not matched to a gene: 4. The germline CDR1 and CDR2 sequences are SGHRS and YFSETQ. The CDR3 sequence is CASSLGQGAFDTQYF. In nucleotides, the CDR3 is TGCGCCAGCAGCTTGGGACAGGGGGCATTCGATACGCAGTATTTT. The whole variable domain, remainder taken from reference TRBV5-1 and TRBJ2-3, is KAGVTQTPRYLIKTRGQQVTLSCSPISGHRSVSWYQQTPGQGLQFLFEYFSETQRNKGNFPGRFSGRQFSNSRSEMNVSTLELGDSALYLCASSLGQGAFDTQYFGPGTRLTVL.

The chain employs TRBV6-5 and TRBJ1-1; TRBD1 is a possible D gene (6 bases). Per the germline V gene, CDR1 is MNHEY and CDR2 is SVGAGI. The CDR3 contains 15 residues. V lost 7 bases to trimming and J lost 0 bases, with 15 bases between them. CDR3: CASTSLGGVNTEAFF. The CDR3 bases are TGTGCCAGCACCTCTCTAGGGGGGGTGAACACTGAAGCTTTCTTT.

This clone was counted a single time. V usage is TRBV28 and J usage is TRBJ2-2; TRBD2 aligns across 7 bases. J gave up 5 bases and V 5 bases, and 8 bases lay outside the gene matches. The CDR3 length is 15 residues. The germline gives CDR1 MDHEN, CDR2 SYDVKM. CDR3 protein: CASSPVPRGTGELFF. CDR3 sequence (DNA): TGTGCCAGCAGTCCGGTTCCGCGGGGGACCGGGGAGCTGTTTTTT. Full variable domain (remainder filled in from reference TRBV28 and TRBJ2-2): DVKVTQSSRYLVKRTGEKVFLECVQDMDHENMFWYRQDPGLGLRLIYFSYDVKMKEKGDIPEGYSVSREKKERFSLILESASTNQTSMYLCASSPVPRGTGELFFGEGSRLTVL.

The J gene is TRBJ2-7, the V gene TRBV4-1, with TRBD2 matching over 8 bases. V lost 0 bases, J lost 4 bases, and 5 bases stayed unmatched. The CDR3 runs 15 residues. Germline V gene sequence: CDR1 MGHRA, CDR2 YSYEKL. CDR3 in amino acids: CASSQERGLGYEQYF. CDR3 nucleotides: TGCGCCAGCAGCCAAGAACGGGGACTAGGATACGAGCAGTACTTC.

J is TRBJ1-6 and V is TRBV28, with 8 bases that match TRBD1. The germline V gene has CDR1 MDHEN and CDR2 SYDVKM. The J segment lost 8 bases and the V segment lost 5 bases, leaving 8 bases of the junction unmatched. CDR3 length equals 15 residues. CDR3 in DNA: TGTGCCAGCAGTGGTATAGGACAGGGCTATTCACCCCTCCACTTT. Translated: CASSGIGQGYSPLHF.

The rearrangement uses TRBV3-1 (or the pseudogene TRBV3-2) and TRBJ1-3, with a possible D match to TRBD1 (6 bases). The CDR3 length is 14 residues. Germline lookup yields CDR1 LGHDT and CDR2 YNNKEL (reference sequence). With 3 bases removed from V and 4 bases from J, the gap between germline ends came to 10 bases. The CDR3 sequence: CASSHSDRGNTIYF. The CDR3 DNA reads as TGTGCCAGCAGCCACTCGGACAGAGGAAACACCATATATTTT.

The J gene is TRBJ2-7, the V gene TRBV30, with a possible D match to TRBD1 (6 bases). The CDR3 covers 14 residues. The germline V gene encodes CDR1 GTSNPN and CDR2 SVGIG (reference sequence). Trimming cost V 6 bases and J 0 bases, with 15 bases left between them. The chain's CDR3 is CACSQGPNSYEQYF. The CDR3 nucleotides read TGTGCCTGCTCACAGGGACCAAACTCCTACGAGCAGTACTTC.

This chain links TRBV28 with TRBJ1-1; no definite D call. The CDR3 runs to 14 residues. V was cut by 2 bases and J by 1 base, with 8 bases left in between. Germline assignment: CDR1 MDHEN and CDR2 SYDVKM. The CDR3 nucleotides are TGTGCCAGCAGTTTAGCAAACAGGAACACTGAAGCTTTCTTT. It encodes CASSLANRNTEAFF. Filled out from reference TRBV28 and TRBJ1-1, the complete variable domain reads DVKVTQSSRYLVKRTGEKVFLECVQDMDHENMFWYRQDPGLGLRLIYFSYDVKMKEKGDIPEGYSVSREKKERFSLILESASTNQTSMYLCASSLANRNTEAFFGQGTRLTVV.

CDR3 nucleotide sequence: TGTGCCAGCAGCTCCCCCCCGGGGGAGCGGGAGCAGTTCTTC. This encodes CASSSPPGEREQFF. J is TRBJ2-1 and V is TRBV7-2, with a possible D match to TRBD2 (6 bases). This CDR3 is 14 amino acids long. Trimming pared 4 bases from V and 10 bases from J, leaving 17 bases between. Germline assignment: CDR1 SGHTA and CDR2 FQGNSA. The full variable domain, completed using reference TRBV7-2 and TRBJ2-1, is GAGVSQSPSNKVTEKGKDVELRCDPISGHTALYWYRQSLGQGLEFLIYFQGNSAPDKSGLPSDRFSAERTGGSVSTLTIQRTQQEDSAVYLCASSSPPGEREQFFGPGTRLTVL.

V usage is TRBV12-3 or TRBV12-4 and J usage is TRBJ1-3; D is perhaps TRBD1 (5 bases). V was shortened by 2 bases and J by 3 bases, with 5 bases between the two germline ends. The CDR3 is 13 residues long. CDR3 in DNA: TGTGCCAGCAGTTTAAGGGGTGGAAACACCATATATTTT. This sequence encodes CASSLRGGNTIYF.

This clone showed up just a few times. V gene TRBV25-1 combines with J gene TRBJ1-1; possibly TRBD1 for D (6 bases). The germline V gene encodes CDR1 MGHDK and CDR2 SYGVNS. V was pared by 10 bases and J by 3 bases, with 24 bases between. This CDR3 has 16 residues. The CDR3 spells CATSLGAGEKDTEAFF. CDR3 DNA sequence: TGTGCCACCTCCCTTGGGGCAGGGGAAAAGGACACTGAAGCTTTCTTT.

The rearrangement links TRBV29-1 to TRBJ1-3, with D maybe TRBD1 (5 bases). The CDR3 length is 13 residues. The V and J ends lost 4 bases and 0 bases respectively, with 7 bases between them. In germline, CDR1 is SQVTM, CDR2 ANQGSEA. The CDR3: CSVGTNSGNTIYF. CDR3 nucleotide sequence: TGCAGCGTTGGGACAAACTCTGGAAACACCATATATTTT.

The chain is built from TRBV30 and TRBJ1-2, with TRBD1 as a possible D gene (5 bases). The CDR3 is made up of 13 amino acids. Germline lookup yields CDR1 GTSNPN and CDR2 SVGIG (reference sequence). V was clipped by 4 bases and J by 6 bases, with 15 bases between them. The CDR3 loop is CAWNLRQSDGYTF. DNA for the CDR3: TGTGCCTGGAACCTACGACAGTCAGATGGCTACACCTTC.

V usage is TRBV11-2 and J usage is TRBJ2-3; TRBD2 agrees at 7 bases. CDR1 is SGHAT and CDR2 is FQNNGV in the germline V gene. J gave up 0 bases and V 4 bases, and 7 bases lay outside the gene matches. The CDR3 is 16 residues long. The CDR3, as DNA: TGTGCCAGCAGCTCCGGCCGGCGGGGGAGCACAGATACGCAGTATTTT. It encodes CASSSGRRGSTDTQYF.

This chain uses TRBV4-2 with TRBJ2-7; D not certain. The germline V gene encodes CDR1 LGHNA and CDR2 YNFKEQ. V was pared by 0 bases and J by 6 bases, with 15 bases between. The CDR3 runs 15 residues. The CDR3 nucleotides read TGTGCCAGCAGCCAAGATTTGAACGCCCGGGTCGAGCAGTACTTC. Amino acids: CASSQDLNARVEQYF.

The chain employs TRBV28 and TRBJ1-5; D is ambiguous. The V end lost 5 bases, the J end lost 2 bases, and 13 bases lay between the germline ends. Germline V gene lookup returns CDR1 MDHEN and CDR2 SYDVKM. This CDR3 is built from 15 residues. The chain's CDR3 is CASSSGNPGNQPQHF. The CDR3 region has the DNA TGTGCCAGCAGTAGCGGCAACCCGGGCAATCAGCCCCAGCATTTT.

The chain combines TRBV4-3 with TRBJ2-2; TRBD2 aligns across 8 bases. V shed 4 bases and J 0 bases; nucleotides not matched to a gene: 7. This CDR3 comprises 17 residues. Germline CDR1 reads LGHNA; CDR2 reads YSLEER. For the CDR3, the DNA is TGCGCCAGCAGCCCCCGTGCAGCGGGGGCGAACACCGGGGAGCTGTTTTTT. Protein sequence: CASSPRAAGANTGELFF.

The chain joins TRBV5-5 to TRBJ2-3; D not resolved. CDR3 length equals 14 residues. Trimming removed 6 bases at V and 8 bases at J, with 19 bases between. The V gene's germline CDR1 is SGHKS and CDR2 YYEKEE (reference sequence). CDR3 sequence: CASTINSLPSTQYF. In DNA form, the CDR3 reads TGTGCCAGCACCATAAACAGTCTCCCAAGTACGCAGTATTTT.

The rearrangement uses TRBV2 and TRBJ1-1; D is possibly TRBD1 (5 bases). CDR1 is SNHLY and CDR2 is FYNNEI in the germline V gene. Deletions cut 0 bases from V and 4 bases from J, with 12 bases between. There are 15 residues in the CDR3. The CDR3 DNA reads TGTGCCAGCAGTGAAGCGTCGCAGGGTGCCACTGAAGCTTTCTTT. The encoded protein is CASSEASQGATEAFF.